The 3 T cell receptor beta chains given below trace back to one sample, sequenced in a study of T cell repertoires in cytomegalovirus infection. TCRdb fed the reads into MiXCR, producing one record per CDR3 protein. The table lists over 450,000 distinct CDR3 sequences, approximately 10% of them singletons. Sequenced material: PBMCs. The receptors were gathered from a human donor in good health (CMV status not recorded). Some clones in this sample may be carry-over from other donors' samples.

This chain links TRBV24-1 with TRBJ2-6, with a tentative D call TRBD1 (5 bases). There are 19 residues in the CDR3. The ends were cut back, 2 bases at V and 1 base at J, with 17 bases in the middle. Germline-derived CDR1 and CDR2 are KGHDR and SFDVKD. The CDR3 reads CATSDSRAGSGSGANVLTF. CDR3 in DNA: TGTGCCACCAGTGATTCTCGGGCTGGTTCAGGGTCTGGGGCCAACGTCCTGACTTTC.

The chain joins TRBV30 to TRBJ2-1; TRBD2 matches 8 bases. The J segment lost 9 bases and the V segment lost 2 bases, leaving 9 bases of the junction unmatched. Germline V lookup: CDR1 GTSNPN, CDR2 SVGIG (reference sequence). CDR3 length: 14 residues. The DNA of the CDR3 is TGTGCCTGGAGTAAACCTAGGACTAGCAGTGAGCAGTTCTTC. Translated: CAWSKPRTSSEQFF. Complete variable domain (other parts from reference TRBV30 and TRBJ2-1): SQTIHQWPATLVQPVGSPLSLECTVEGTSNPNLYWYRQAAGRGLQLLFYSVGIGQISSEVPQNLSASRPQDRQFILSSKKLLLSDSGFYLCAWSKPRTSSEQFFGPGTRLTVL.

This chain joins TRBV19 and TRBJ2-1; 8 positions match TRBD2. Trimming took 1 base from V and 4 from J; bases not matched to a gene: 6. CDR1 is LNHDA, CDR2 SQIVND, per germline (reference sequence). The CDR3 has 16 amino acids. The chain's CDR3 is CASSIGRSGGYNEQFF. DNA for the CDR3: TGTGCCAGTAGTATAGGACGGAGCGGGGGTTACAATGAGCAGTTCTTC.